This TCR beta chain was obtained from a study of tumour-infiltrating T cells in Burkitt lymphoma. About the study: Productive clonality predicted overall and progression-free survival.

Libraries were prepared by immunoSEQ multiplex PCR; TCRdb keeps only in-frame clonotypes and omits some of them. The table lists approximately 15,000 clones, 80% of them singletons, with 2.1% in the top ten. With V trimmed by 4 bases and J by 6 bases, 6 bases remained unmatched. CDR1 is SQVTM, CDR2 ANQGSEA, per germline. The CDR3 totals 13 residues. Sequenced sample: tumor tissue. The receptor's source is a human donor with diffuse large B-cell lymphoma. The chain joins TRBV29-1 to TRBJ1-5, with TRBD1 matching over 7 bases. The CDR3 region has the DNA TGCAGCGTTGGACAGGGAGAGGGTCAGCCCCAGCATTTT. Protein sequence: CSVGQGEGQPQHF.